This T cell receptor beta chain was sequenced in a study of TIL therapy for anti-PD-1-resistant metastatic lung cancer. Study as a whole: Tumors were harvested before any PD-1/PD-L1 blockade. Patients had a median age of approximately 50 years (range about 35-80). Tumors carried a median roughly 1.5 non-synonymous mutations per megabase.

The immunoSEQ assay was v3. Clones were sequenced by immunoSEQ multiplex PCR, and TCRdb holds only the in-frame ones, with some missing. The table includes about 19,000 clones, roughly 85% detected once. Overall study findings and caveats: This highly selected cohort may not generalize to typical lung cancer patients.

Comments on this clone: The target antigen is unknown.

CDR3 length: 16 residues. V was clipped by 0 bases and J by 2 bases; unmatched bases: 4. Germline V gene lookup returns CDR1 LGHNA and CDR2 YNFKEQ. This sample's time point: pre-treatment sample, taken before nivolumab and TIL therapy. The specimen was blood, collected at baseline. The chain is built from TRBV4-2 and TRBJ2-5; 9 bases are a match to TRBD2. This clonotype was obtained from a person aged 25 to 80 with non-small cell lung cancer. The CDR3 spells CASSQEAGGLQETQYF. DNA of the CDR3: TGTGCCAGCAGCCAAGAGGCGGGAGGGCTTCAAGAGACCCAGTACTTC.